A selection of T cell receptor beta chains follows, all from one sample in a study of cytomegalovirus exposure and HLA in healthy donors. The table came from immunoSEQ multiplex PCR; TCRdb's copy has only in-frame clones and leaves some out. The table records approximately 190,000 clones, less than 90% of them present only once. Sequenced material: PBMCs. Source of these receptors: a boy aged 5-17 years in good health and CMV-seronegative. CDR3s include the opening cysteine and the closing phenylalanine or tryptophan. The D gene is left open where the match is weak. Clone size is shown for a subset of rows, as once, few, many or a class of expanded clone.

j_gene | abundance | d_gene | v_gene | CDR3aa | CDR3nt
TRBJ2-3 | few | . | TRBV6-1 | CASSARLAGGTDTQYF | TGTGCCAGCAGTGCCCGGTTAGCAGGGGGCACAGATACGCAGTATTTT
TRBJ1-2 | once | . | TRBV12-5 | CASGLVWLEWRQTDNYGYTF | TGTGCTAGTGGTTTGGTATGGTTAGAGTGGAGACAGACCGACAACTATGGCTACACCTTC
TRBJ2-1 | . | TRBD2 | TRBV29-1 | CSANNKRGVNEQFF | TGCAGCGCCAATAATAAGCGGGGGGTCAATGAGCAGTTCTTC
TRBJ1-1 | . | TRBD1 | TRBV30 | CAWSPDRGGRNTEAFF | TGTGCCTGGAGCCCGGACAGGGGAGGCAGAAACACTGAAGCTTTCTTT
TRBJ2-5 | . | TRBD2 | TRBV18 | CASSALSGAQETQYF | TGTGCCAGCTCAGCTCTTAGCGGGGCCCAAGAGACCCAGTACTTC
TRBJ2-7 | . | TRBD1 | TRBV11-3 | CASSRGGQGLDEQYF | TGTGCCAGCTCCCGGGGGGGACAGGGGCTTGACGAGCAGTACTTC
TRBJ1-1 | few | . | TRBV7-4 | CASTLQDTNTEAFF | TGTGCCAGCACGTTACAGGATACCAACACTGAAGCTTTCTTT
TRBJ2-2 | . | TRBD2 | TRBV9 | CASSVRAGSTGELFF | TGTGCCAGCAGCGTCAGAGCGGGGAGCACCGGGGAGCTGTTTTTT
TRBJ1-4 | once | . | TRBV28 | CASSLRQTEKLFF | TGTGCCAGCAGTCTGAGACAGACTGAAAAACTGTTTTTT
TRBJ2-3 | . | . | TRBV30 | CAWSVGGDTQYF | TGTGCCTGGAGTGTGGGAGGAGATACGCAGTATTTT
TRBJ2-1 | . | TRBD2 | TRBV28 | CASIPRGEGSYNEQFF | TGTGCCAGCATCCCTCGAGGGGAGGGGTCCTACAATGAGCAGTTCTTC
TRBJ1-1 | . | . | TRBV18 | CASSQEVPMNTEAFF | TGTGCCAGCTCTCAAGAAGTACCTATGAACACTGAAGCTTTCTTT
TRBJ1-5 | . | . | TRBV7-6 | CASSPLGAGDGNQPQHF | TGTGCCAGCAGCCCACTAGGGGCAGGGGATGGAAATCAGCCCCAGCATTTT
TRBJ2-5 | . | . | TRBV6-1 | CASSIAVQPKTQYF | TGTGCCAGCAGTATAGCGGTCCAGCCCAAGACCCAGTACTTC
TRBJ1-1 | . | TRBD1 | TRBV12-5 | CASGVSGQGPVEAFF | TGTGCTAGTGGTGTTTCGGGACAGGGACCTGTAGAAGCTTTCTTT
TRBJ1-2 | once | . | TRBV19 | CASSALRDTPEYGYTF | TGTGCCAGTAGTGCACTCCGGGACACGCCCGAATATGGCTACACCTTC
TRBJ2-1 | . | TRBD1 | TRBV7-8 | CASSLGLGDRFAGQFF | TGTGCCAGCAGCTTAGGTTTGGGGGACAGGTTCGCGGGGCAGTTCTTC
TRBJ1-1 | . | . | TRBV27 | CASSLGGRSTEAFF | TGTGCCAGCAGTTTAGGCGGTAGGAGCACTGAAGCTTTCTTT
TRBJ1-2 | once | . | TRBV9 | CASSRTINYGYTF | TGTGCCAGCAGTCGAACTATTAACTATGGCTACACCTTC